Listed below are T cell receptor beta chains from one sample, sequenced in a study of T cells after yellow fever vaccination. TCRdb re-called the 5' RACE reads through MiXCR, storing one row per CDR3 protein. Of under 70,000 distinct CDR3 sequences in the sample, approximately 6.5% were seen once. The sequences come from CD8+ T cells sorted from PBMCs, collected on the day of the first yellow fever vaccination. All receptors come from a man aged 18 to 30 who received the YFV17D yellow fever vaccine. The CDR3 runs from the conserved cysteine through the conserved F or W. The D gene is left open where the match is weak. Clone size is given for some rows only: seen once, a few or many times, or a class if the clone is expanded.

cdr3_aa cdr3_nt v_call clone_size d_call j_call
CASSQVTRAINEQFF TGTGCCAGCAGCCAAGTTACCAGGGCGATAAATGAGCAGTTCTTC TRBV3-1 few - TRBJ2-1
CASSFQVVAGANVLTF TGTGCCAGCAGTTTCCAGGTAGTGGCTGGGGCCAACGTCCTGACTTTC TRBV28 many - TRBJ2-6
CASSYSRGGLSPEAFF TGTGCCAGCAGTTACTCGAGGGGAGGGCTTTCCCCCGAAGCTTTCTTT TRBV6-5 - - TRBJ1-1
CASSRDRGFVVNEQYF TGTGCCAGCAGCCGGGACAGGGGTTTCGTGGTGAACGAGCAGTACTTC TRBV5-6 many TRBD1 TRBJ2-7
CASSLTEFSNQPQHF TGTGCCAGCAGCCTGACAGAGTTTAGCAATCAGCCCCAGCATTTT TRBV12-3/TRBV12-4 few - TRBJ1-5
CASSLRGRTYTEAFF TGCGCCAGCAGCTTGCGCGGCCGAACCTACACTGAAGCTTTCTTT TRBV5-1 many - TRBJ1-1
CASILATGELFF TGTGCCAGCATCCTAGCCACCGGGGAGCTGTTTTTT TRBV12-3/TRBV12-4 many - TRBJ2-2
CASRSIGDTEAFF TGCGCCAGCAGAAGTATAGGAGACACTGAAGCTTTCTTT TRBV5-1 - - TRBJ1-1
CASSLGPPGRGSGANVLTF TGTGCCAGCAGCTTAGGACCCCCGGGACGGGGTTCTGGGGCCAACGTCCTGACTTTC TRBV7-6 many - TRBJ2-6
CASSQAGSGNTIYF TGTGCCAGCAGCCAAGCCGGCTCTGGAAACACCATATATTTT TRBV3-1 - - TRBJ1-3
CASSQAGSNQPQHF TGCGCCAGCAGCCAAGCAGGTAGCAATCAGCCCCAGCATTTT TRBV4-1 few - TRBJ1-5
CASSPGGSYNEQFF TGCGCCAGCAGCCCAGGGGGCAGCTACAATGAGCAGTTCTTC TRBV5-1 many TRBD1 TRBJ2-1
CAWIKGLYSGANVLTF TGTGCCTGGATCAAAGGATTGTACTCTGGGGCCAACGTCCTGACTTTC TRBV30 few - TRBJ2-6
CASSYNAGGPDTQYF TGTGCCAGCAGTTACAATGCGGGGGGGCCAGATACGCAGTATTTT TRBV6-2/TRBV6-3 many TRBD2 TRBJ2-3
CSARDRAVDEQYF TGCAGTGCTAGAGATCGGGCAGTTGACGAGCAGTACTTC TRBV20-1 many - TRBJ2-7
CASSYSWTLHF TGTGCCAGCAGTTACTCGTGGACCCTCCACTTT TRBV6-2/TRBV6-3 - - TRBJ1-6
CASSLGAGYYNEQFF TGTGCCAGCAGCTTAGGGGCAGGGTACTACAATGAGCAGTTCTTC TRBV7-6 few - TRBJ2-1
CATSRDRGQTYGYTF TGTGCCACCAGCAGGGACAGGGGGCAGACCTATGGCTACACCTTC TRBV15 many TRBD1 TRBJ1-2
CASSRRDQNTGELFF TGTGCCAGCAGCCGCCGGGACCAAAACACCGGGGAGCTGTTTTTT TRBV7-2 few - TRBJ2-2
CASSFARMGHNEQFF TGTGCCAGCAGCTTTGCCAGGATGGGGCACAATGAGCAGTTCTTC TRBV5-8 few - TRBJ2-1
CAFSADDSTDTQYF TGTGCCTTCTCGGCAGATGACAGCACAGATACGCAGTATTTT TRBV10-3 many - TRBJ2-3
CATSASGVSGNTIYF TGTGCCACCAGCGCATCAGGGGTCTCTGGAAACACCATATATTTT TRBV15 many - TRBJ1-3
CASSLEGAGTEAFF TGTGCCAGCAGCTTGGAGGGGGCTGGCACTGAAGCTTTCTTT TRBV7-9 many TRBD1 TRBJ1-1
CASSYSPGVENTGELFF TGTGCCAGCAGTTACTCGCCCGGGGTGGAGAACACCGGGGAGCTGTTTTTT TRBV6-5 few - TRBJ2-2
CASSPRLAGDHEQFF TGTGCCAGCAGCCCCCGACTAGCGGGGGACCATGAGCAGTTCTTC TRBV7-2 many TRBD2 TRBJ2-1
CSVIPGPYGDEAGSAKNIQYF TGCAGCGTCATCCCTGGCCCTTACGGTGATGAGGCGGGGTCAGCCAAAAACATTCAGTACTTC TRBV29-1 few - TRBJ2-4
CASSYSQTLAGYTF TGTGCCAGCAGTTACTCGCAAACTTTGGCCGGCTACACCTTC TRBV6-2/TRBV6-3 few - TRBJ1-2